The clone carrying this T cell receptor (beta chain) was found many times. Its specificity is unknown. CDR3 length: 15 residues. Germline CDR1 is MNHNS and CDR2 is SASEGT. The germline V and J ends were trimmed by 2 bases and 4 bases, with 14 bases remaining between them. The data derive from a study of cytomegalovirus exposure and HLA in healthy donors. Study-wide results and caveats: It was 164 TCR beta chains that were listed as cytomegalovirus-associated. That first-cohort TCR clusters tended to co-occur in the roughly 110 validation repertoires was found in a later analysis. Most TCR sequences proved rare, with some public TCRs found in many donors.

Repertoires were generated with immunoSEQ multiplex PCR, while TCRdb's copy carries only in-frame clones and drops some. The sample holds approximately 160,000 clones, roughly nine tenths seen once. The sequence was collected from a woman in her late teens or twenties in good health and CMV-seropositive. The genes are TRBV6-1 and TRBJ1-2; D is undetermined. Sample: PBMCs. The chain's CDR3 is CASSESETGIYGYTF. The CDR3 DNA is TGTGCCAGCAGTGAATCCGAGACGGGGATCTATGGCTACACCTTC.